The clone carrying this T cell receptor beta chain appeared a few times. Its antigen remains unidentified. Relative to the germline gene, one junction end is altered; a read error may explain this. The sample comes from a study of CD8 T cells in ankylosing spondylitis. Study-level points and caveats: Disease-associated clonotypes exhibited CD8+ identity and were relatively infrequent in peripheral blood. Previously reported in reactive arthritis synovial fluid and blood were some of the motif variants. Among TCR beta sequences, a motif of under ten highly homologous variants appeared characteristic of ankylosing spondylitis blood.

The CDR3 is 16 amino acids. For TCR beta, libraries came from quantitative 5'-RACE with molecular barcodes. TCRdb itself ran the 5' RACE reads through MiXCR, one entry per CDR3 protein. The table records approximately 540,000 distinct CDR3 sequences, roughly an eighth of them present only once. The sequencing sample was made of blood, either unsorted or a sorted T cell fraction (not recorded which). The TCR originated in a male donor with ankylosing spondylitis. This chain uses TRBV12-3 or TRBV12-4 with TRBJ1-6, with a weak D call TRBD1 (5 bases). The CDR3 reads CASSSQGFLYSSPLHF. Here the CDR3 DNA reads TGTGCCAGCAGTTCCCAGGGTTTTTTGTATAGTTCACCCCTCCACTTT.